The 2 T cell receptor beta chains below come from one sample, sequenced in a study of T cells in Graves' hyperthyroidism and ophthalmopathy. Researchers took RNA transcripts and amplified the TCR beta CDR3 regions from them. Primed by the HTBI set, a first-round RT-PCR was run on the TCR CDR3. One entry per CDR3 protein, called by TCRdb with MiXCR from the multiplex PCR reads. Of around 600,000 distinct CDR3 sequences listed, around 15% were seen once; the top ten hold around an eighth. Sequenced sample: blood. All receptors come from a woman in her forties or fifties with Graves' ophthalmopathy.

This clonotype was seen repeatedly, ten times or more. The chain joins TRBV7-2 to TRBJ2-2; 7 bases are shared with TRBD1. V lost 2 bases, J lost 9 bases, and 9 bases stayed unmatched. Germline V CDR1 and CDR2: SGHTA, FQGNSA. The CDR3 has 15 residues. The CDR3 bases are TGTGCCAGCAGCTTACACGGAACAGGGGTACGGGAGCTGTTTTTT. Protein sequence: CASSLHGTGVRELFF.

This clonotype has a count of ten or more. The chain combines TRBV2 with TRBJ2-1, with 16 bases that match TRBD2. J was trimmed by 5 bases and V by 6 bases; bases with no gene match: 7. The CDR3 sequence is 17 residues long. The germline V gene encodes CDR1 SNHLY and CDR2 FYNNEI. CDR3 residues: CASSASGTSGGDNEQFF. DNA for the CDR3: TGTGCCAGCAGCGCCTCCGGGACTAGCGGGGGGGACAATGAGCAGTTCTTC.